This T cell receptor (beta chain) originates from a study of patients and donors after allogeneic stem cell transplantation. This CDR3 contains 12 residues. V lost 6 bases and J lost 8, with 16 bases in between. CDR1 is DFQATT and CDR2 is SNEGSKA in the germline V gene (reference sequence). Each CDR3 protein gets one entry after TCRdb re-called the RT-PCR reads with MiXCR. The profile covers 400,000 to 450,000 distinct CDR3 sequences, with roughly 16% appearing a single time and 7.2% taken by the ten largest. This clonotype was counted at least ten times. The sequencing input was blood, either unsorted or a sorted T cell fraction (not recorded which). This sequence originates from a human donor who was either an allogeneic HSCT recipient or a stem cell or donor lymphocyte infusion donor (not recorded which). It is not recorded whose cells these are; they may come from a transplant donor. The genes are TRBV20-1 and TRBJ1-2; D gene unclear. In DNA form, the CDR3 reads TGCAGTGCAGGTCCATGGGAGGGCGGCTACACCTTC. Amino acid sequence: CSAGPWEGGYTF.